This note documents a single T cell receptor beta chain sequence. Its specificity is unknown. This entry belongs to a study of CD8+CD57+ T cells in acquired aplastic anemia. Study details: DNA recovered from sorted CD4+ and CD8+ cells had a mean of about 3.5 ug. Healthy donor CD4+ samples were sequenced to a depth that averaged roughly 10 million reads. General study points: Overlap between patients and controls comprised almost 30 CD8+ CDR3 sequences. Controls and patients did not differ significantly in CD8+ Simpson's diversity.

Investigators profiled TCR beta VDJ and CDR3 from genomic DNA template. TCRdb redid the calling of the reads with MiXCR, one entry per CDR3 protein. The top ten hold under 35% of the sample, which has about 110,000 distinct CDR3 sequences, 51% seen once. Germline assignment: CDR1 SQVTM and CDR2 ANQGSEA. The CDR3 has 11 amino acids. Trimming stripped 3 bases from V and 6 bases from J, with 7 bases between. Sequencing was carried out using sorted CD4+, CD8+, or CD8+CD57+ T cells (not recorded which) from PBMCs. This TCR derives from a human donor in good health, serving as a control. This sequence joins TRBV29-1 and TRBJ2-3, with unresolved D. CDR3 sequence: CSVDDPDTQYF. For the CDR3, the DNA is TGCAGCGTTGATGACCCGGATACGCAGTATTTT.